These 23 T cell receptor beta chains were all obtained from the same sample, sequenced in a study of early T cells in non-severe SARS-CoV-2 infection. TCRdb recomputed calls from the 5' RACE reads with MiXCR, one row per CDR3 protein. The sample lists roughly 50,000 distinct CDR3 sequences, about 7.8% seen once, with 4.5% to 7% in the top ten. Sequenced input: whole blood. The receptor set was obtained from an adult who was a healthcare worker with PCR-confirmed SARS-CoV-2 infection or an uninfected control (not recorded which).

The rearrangement uses TRBV5-4 and TRBJ2-5, with 11 nucleotides matching TRBD2. The CDR3 sequence is 15 residues long. The germline V gene encodes CDR1 SGHNT and CDR2 YYREEE (reference sequence). The ends lost 6 bases at V and 3 bases at J; junction bases unmatched: 7. CDR3 amino acids: CASKIAGGPEETQYF. The CDR3 region has the DNA TGTGCCAGCAAGATAGCGGGGGGGCCGGAAGAGACCCAGTACTTC.

This chain joins TRBV7-9 and TRBJ2-7; D unresolved. V gave up 3 bases and J gave up 3 bases, with 9 bases separating them. This CDR3 is 13 amino acids long. CDR1 and CDR2 from the germline V gene are SEHNR and FQNEAQ (reference sequence). CDR3 in DNA: TGTGCCAGCAGCTTTGCTCACCTCTACGAGCAGTACTTC. It specifies CASSFAHLYEQYF.

This clonotype appeared many times. The J gene is TRBJ2-7, the V gene TRBV27, with a tentative D call TRBD1 (5 bases). The CDR3 consists of 11 residues. Trimming cost V 6 bases and J 6 bases, with 9 bases left between them. Germline V CDR1 and CDR2: MNHEY, SMNVEV (reference sequence). CDR3 sequence reads: CASSHTGEQYF. In nucleotides, the CDR3 is TGTGCCAGCAGCCATACAGGCGAGCAGTACTTC.

Ten or more counts support this clonotype. The chain links TRBV20-1 to TRBJ1-1, with D unclear. The CDR3 runs 12 residues. V lost 2 bases and J 3 bases, leaving 7 bases between the germline ends. Germline CDR1 reads DFQATT; CDR2 reads SNEGSKA (reference sequence). Written as DNA, the CDR3 is TGCAGTGCTAGACAGAGTTACACTGAAGCTTTCTTT. This gives the protein CSARQSYTEAFF.

The rearrangement uses TRBV3-1 and TRBJ1-6; the D is unclear. V was trimmed by 1 base and J by 10 bases, leaving 11 bases between them. This CDR3 is 14 amino acids long. Germline values: CDR1 LGHDT, CDR2 YNNKEL (reference sequence). CDR3 coding DNA: TGTGCCAGCAGCCAAGCCAGTGCCAACTCACCCCTCCACTTT. It is translated as CASSQASANSPLHF.

This clonotype was counted ten times or more. The chain combines TRBV6-5 with TRBJ2-3; 11 nucleotides match TRBD2. CDR1 and CDR2 from the germline V gene are MNHEY and SVGAGI. The CDR3 runs to 16 residues. J gave up 4 bases and V 4 bases, and 7 bases lay outside the gene matches. CDR3 protein: CASSLIAGGPADTQYF. DNA of the CDR3: TGTGCCAGCAGTTTAATAGCGGGGGGGCCCGCAGATACGCAGTATTTT.

V and J are TRBV5-1 and TRBJ2-7; 8 nucleotides match TRBD1. The length of the CDR3 is 15 residues. CDR1 SGHRS and CDR2 YFSETQ come from the germline V gene. Trimming removed 3 bases from V and 1 base from J; junction bases left unmatched: 6. The CDR3 here is CASSWTGKDSYEQYF. The CDR3 DNA reads as TGCGCCAGCAGCTGGACAGGGAAAGATTCCTACGAGCAGTACTTC.

This clonotype was observed a few times. The chain uses TRBV3-1 and TRBJ1-2; D is unresolved. Germline CDR1 reads LGHDT; CDR2 reads YNNKEL (reference sequence). The CDR3 extends over 13 amino acids. Trimming left V 7 bases short and J 5 bases short, with 14 bases between. In nucleotides, the CDR3 is TGTGCCAGCACCGGCGCCCTGAGTTATGGCTACACCTTC. The encoded protein is CASTGALSYGYTF. Together with reference TRBV3-1 and TRBJ1-2, the CDR3 gives the full variable domain: DTAVSQTPKYLVTQMGNDKSIKCEQNLGHDTMYWYKQDSKKFLKIMFSYNNKELIINETVPNRFSPKSPDKAHLNLHINSLELGDSAVYFCASTGALSYGYTFGSGTRLTVV.

V usage is TRBV12-3 or TRBV12-4 and J usage is TRBJ1-5; D remains unclear. V was pared by 7 bases and J by 4 bases, with 11 bases between. The CDR3 is 13 amino acids. CDR3 loop: CASNYDRNQPQHF. DNA for the CDR3: TGTGCCAGCAACTACGACCGAAATCAGCCCCAGCATTTT.

This clonotype was detected a few times. V is TRBV27 and J is TRBJ2-7; 8 positions agree with TRBD1. There are 14 residues in the CDR3. Germline V lookup: CDR1 MNHEY, CDR2 SMNVEV (reference sequence). Trimming removed 6 bases from V and 0 bases from J; junction bases left unmatched: 4. This CDR3 is CASRNRGASYEQYF. In nucleotides, the CDR3 is TGTGCCAGCAGAAACAGGGGGGCCTCCTACGAGCAGTACTTC.

This clonotype was detected ten times or more. The rearrangement joins TRBV6-2 or TRBV6-3 to TRBJ2-3, with D unclear. CDR3 length: 16 residues. Germline loops: CDR1 MNHEY, CDR2 SVGEGT. Trimming shortened V by 0 bases and J by 0 bases, and 10 bases separated the two germline ends. In DNA, the CDR3 is TGTGCCAGCAGTTACTCTCGGGCAGACAGCACAGATACGCAGTATTTT. As protein: CASSYSRADSTDTQYF.

The table lists this clonotype with many counts. The chain has TRBV25-1 and TRBJ2-1; D not resolved. Germline lookup yields CDR1 MGHDK and CDR2 SYGVNS. The CDR3 sequence is 16 residues long. Trimming stripped 1 base from V and 0 bases from J, with 10 bases between. This CDR3 is CASSESGRSSYNEQFF. The DNA for the CDR3 is TGTGCCAGCAGTGAATCCGGACGGAGCTCCTACAATGAGCAGTTCTTC. The full variable domain, with the rest looked up from reference TRBV25-1 and TRBJ2-1, is EADIYQTPRYLVIGTGKKITLECSQTMGHDKMYWYQQDPGMELHLIHYSYGVNSTEKGDLSSESTVSRIRTEHFPLTLESARPSHTSQYLCASSESGRSSYNEQFFGPGTRLTVL.

As regards this clonotype: This may be a read error: a much more frequent sequence differs by one nucleotide. This chain connects TRBV6-5 to TRBJ1-4; tentative D call: TRBD1 (5 bases). The CDR3 contains 15 residues. The germline gives CDR1 MNHEY, CDR2 SVGAGI. The V end lost 0 bases, the J end lost 6 bases, and 11 bases lay between the germline ends. CDR3: CASSYSTGSDEKLFF. The CDR3, as DNA: TGTGCCAGCAGTTACTCTACAGGTTCTGATGAAAAACTGTTTTTT.

This clonotype was recorded a few times. The rearrangement joins TRBV10-2 to TRBJ2-2; 10 bases align to TRBD1. The J segment lost 1 base and the V segment lost 10 bases, leaving 3 bases of the junction unmatched. The CDR3 covers 14 residues. CDR1 is WSHSY, CDR2 SAAADI, per germline. The CDR3 DNA sequence: TGCGCCACCGGACAGGGGGTGAACACCGGGGAGCTGTTTTTT. It yields the protein CATGQGVNTGELFF.

This clonotype was found many times. V gene TRBV5-6 combines with J gene TRBJ2-3; D unclear. Germline lookup yields CDR1 SGHDT and CDR2 YYEEEE. Between the trimmed V and J ends, which lost 4 bases and 0 bases, there was a span of 15 bases. This CDR3 contains 16 residues. CDR3 protein: CASSRDGKASTDTQYF. The CDR3 DNA follows: TGTGCCAGCAGCAGAGACGGAAAAGCTAGCACAGATACGCAGTATTTT.

This clonotype showed up many times. The chain combines TRBV28 with TRBJ1-1; D might be TRBD1 (5 bases). The germline V gene has CDR1 MDHEN and CDR2 SYDVKM. The V end was cut by 5 bases, the J end by 0 bases, with 16 bases between. The CDR3 covers 16 residues. The CDR3 bases are TGTGCCAGCAGTCCGAGACGACAGTTAATGAACACTGAAGCTTTCTTT. It encodes CASSPRRQLMNTEAFF.

Remarks on this clonotype: One end of the junction varies from germline; a read error may be responsible. The chain employs TRBV5-1 and TRBJ1-1; a weak D match, TRBD1 (5 bases). Germline lookup yields CDR1 SGHRS and CDR2 YFSETQ. This CDR3 has 14 amino acids. This CDR3 reads CANSLVGENTEAFF. CDR3 nucleotides: TGCGCCAACAGCTTGGTAGGGGAGAACACTGAAGCTTTCTTT. The full variable domain, completed using reference TRBV5-1 and TRBJ1-1, is KAGVTQTPRYLIKTRGQQVTLSCSPISGHRSVSWYQQTPGQGLQFLFEYFSETQRNKGNFPGRFSGRQFSNSRSEMNVSTLELGDSALYLCANSLVGENTEAFFGQGTRLTVV.

This clonotype turned up a few times. The V and J genes are TRBV12-3 or TRBV12-4 and TRBJ1-5; the match to TRBD1 covers 8 bases. The CDR3 sequence is 15 residues long. Trimming removed 6 bases from V and 4 bases from J; junction bases left unmatched: 8. DNA of the CDR3: TGTGCCAGCAGCCCACGGACAGGGTCTAATCAGCCCCAGCATTTT. It specifies CASSPRTGSNQPQHF.

This clonotype occurred many times. The chain couples TRBV7-9 to TRBJ1-2, with a weak D call TRBD1 (6 bases). Between the trimmed V and J ends, which lost 4 bases and 4 bases, there was a span of 10 bases. CDR3 size: 13 residues. Germline V gives CDR1 SEHNR, CDR2 FQNEAQ (reference sequence). Here the CDR3 reads CASSSAQGYGYTF. The DNA of the CDR3 is TGTGCCAGCAGCTCCGCACAGGGCTATGGCTACACCTTC. The full variable domain, in which reference TRBV7-9 and TRBJ1-2 provide the parts outside the CDR3, is DTGVSQNPRHKITKRGQNVTFRCDPISEHNRLYWYRQTLGQGPEFLTYFQNEAQLEKSRLLSDRFSAERPKGSFSTLEIQRTEQGDSAMYLCASSSAQGYGYTFGSGTRLTVV.

This clonotype was observed at least ten times. J is TRBJ2-7 and V is TRBV12-3 or TRBV12-4; D ambiguous. The CDR3 has 12 residues. V was cut by 3 bases and J by 6 bases, with 9 bases left in between. The CDR3 reads CASSFDSIEQYF. In nucleotides, the CDR3 is TGTGCCAGCAGTTTTGACTCCATCGAGCAGTACTTC.

This clonotype was seen at least ten times. The rearrangement links TRBV12-3 or TRBV12-4 to TRBJ2-1; no clear D gene. The V end was cut by 1 base, the J end by 4 bases, with 5 bases between. The CDR3 consists of 13 residues. This CDR3 reads CASSLEEYNEQFF. In DNA form, the CDR3 reads TGTGCCAGCAGTTTAGAAGAGTACAATGAGCAGTTCTTC.

V usage is TRBV7-8 and J usage is TRBJ2-3, with D perhaps TRBD1 (5 bases). V lost 2 bases and J 0 bases, leaving 18 bases between the germline ends. The CDR3 is 18 amino acids. Germline V gives CDR1 SGHVS, CDR2 FQNEAQ. DNA of the CDR3: TGTGCCAGCAGCTTACGATCCCCGACAGTTCCTAGCACAGATACGCAGTATTTT. The encoded protein is CASSLRSPTVPSTDTQYF.

This clonotype was observed at least ten times. The chain uses TRBV2 and TRBJ2-3, with TRBD1 matching 7 bases. CDR1 and CDR2 (germline): SNHLY, FYNNEI. This CDR3 has 14 amino acids. J gave up 2 bases and V 10 bases, and 9 bases lay outside the gene matches. Here the CDR3 reads CATKGQYLTDTQYF. CDR3 in DNA: TGTGCCACCAAGGGACAGTACCTCACAGATACGCAGTATTTT.